The sequence of this T cell receptor beta chain was determined in a study of T cells in Graves' hyperthyroidism and ophthalmopathy. Overall study context: At initial diagnosis, before any treatment had begun, peripheral blood was obtained. Study outcomes and limitations: The authors' 13 V-J model separated ophthalmopathy from stable hyperthyroidism.

Among the patients, aged 18 to 65, hyperthyroidism was newly diagnosed and had lasted under 2 months. First hyperthyroidism diagnosis is when the blood sample was obtained, before any ophthalmopathy symptoms. Unmatched junction bases numbered 9, after V lost 3 bases and J lost 1 base. Germline lookup yields CDR1 SGHRS and CDR2 YFSETQ. CDR3 length: 16 amino acids. Amplification targeted TCR beta CDR3 regions from RNA transcripts. Initially, a first-round RT-PCR of the TCR CDR3 employed the HTBI primer set. TCRdb re-called the multiplex PCR reads with MiXCR, one entry per CDR3 protein. The sample contains fewer than 650,000 distinct CDR3 sequences, approximately 13% of which appear only once. Ten or more counts support this clonotype. The antigen is undetermined.

Sequencing was done on a sample of blood. This sequence was found in a woman aged 25 to 45 with Graves' hyperthyroidism that later progressed to Graves' ophthalmopathy. The chain combines TRBV5-1 with TRBJ2-7; TRBD1 aligns across 8 bases. The CDR3 nucleotides read TGCGCCAGCAGCTCGTCCCGGGACAGGCGATCCTACGAGCAGTACTTC. Translation gives CASSSSRDRRSYEQYF.